Below, 32 T cell receptor beta chains from the same sample are listed, as sequenced in a study of response to subunit inactivated influenza vaccine. TCRdb re-analysed the RT-PCR reads in MiXCR, keeping a single row per CDR3 protein. The sample yields 500,000 to 600,000 distinct CDR3 sequences, around 13% seen once. The sequencing here drew on PBMCs from blood, taken roughly 12 days after vaccination. The receptors stem from a man aged 45-65 years who received an inactivated influenza vaccine.

The chain links TRBV20-1 to TRBJ1-2, with 8 bases lining up with TRBD1. The CDR3 extends over 12 amino acids. Germline CDR1 reads DFQATT; CDR2 reads SNEGSKA (reference sequence). V lost 3 bases to trimming and J lost 5 bases; unmatched junction nucleotides: 2. This CDR3 reads CSARTGEYGYTF. CDR3 coding DNA: TGCAGTGCTAGGACAGGGGAGTATGGCTACACCTTC.

This clonotype occurred a few times. The CDR3 DNA reads TGTGCCAGCAGCTTGGGTCTAGCGGGAGTCACAGATACGCAGTATTTT. Translated, it gives CASSLGLAGVTDTQYF. The chain is built from TRBV5-6 and TRBJ2-3; 10 nucleotides match TRBD2. Losses at the gene ends were 0 bases for V and 2 bases for J; bases not matched to a gene: 3. There are 16 residues in the CDR3. CDR1 and CDR2 (germline): SGHDT, YYEEEE.

The V gene is TRBV12-3 or TRBV12-4, the J gene TRBJ2-2; D is tentatively TRBD1 or TRBD2 (6 bases each). V was clipped by 7 bases and J by 6 bases, with 18 bases between them. The CDR3 has 15 residues. CDR3 sequence: CASTQLGGNPGELFF. CDR3 sequence (DNA): TGTGCCAGCACCCAGTTGGGGGGCAACCCCGGGGAGCTGTTTTTT.

The chain couples TRBV4-3 to TRBJ2-2, with D possibly matching TRBD2 (6 bases). V was trimmed by 3 bases and J by 0 bases, leaving 11 bases between them. The CDR3 sequence is 16 residues long. Germline V gene sequence: CDR1 LGHNA, CDR2 YSLEER. Here the CDR3 DNA reads TGCGCCAGCAGCCAGTCCCTAGCGTCGAACACCGGGGAGCTGTTTTTT. It translates to CASSQSLASNTGELFF.

CDR3 loop: CASSQDTGGTGEKLFF. Written as DNA, the CDR3 is TGCGCCAGCAGCCAAGACACAGGGGGCACAGGGGAAAAACTGTTTTTT. The V gene is TRBV4-3, the J gene TRBJ1-4; 9 bases are shared with TRBD1. The germline gives CDR1 LGHNA, CDR2 YSLEER. The CDR3 runs 16 residues. The trim removed 0 bases at V and 8 bases at J, leaving 7 bases unmatched.

This clonotype was counted ten times or more. This sequence joins TRBV14 and TRBJ2-7; D call uncertain. Per the germline V gene, CDR1 is SGHDN and CDR2 is FVKESK. This CDR3 comprises 12 residues. V was trimmed by 0 bases and J by 4 bases, leaving 4 bases between them. The CDR3 loop reads CASSQDRYEQYF. In DNA form, the CDR3 reads TGTGCCAGCAGCCAAGATCGGTACGAGCAGTACTTC.

This clonotype was detected only a few times. The rearrangement joins TRBV7-2 to TRBJ2-1; D remains unclear. CDR3 length equals 16 residues. CDR1 SGHTA and CDR2 FQGNSA come from the germline V gene. V was cut by 5 bases and J by 4 bases, with 18 bases left in between. The CDR3 protein is CASSGRDLRSYNEQFF. The CDR3, as DNA: TGTGCCAGCAGCGGAAGGGATCTGAGGTCTTACAATGAGCAGTTCTTC.

The chain uses TRBV6-5 and TRBJ2-6; D tentatively fits TRBD1 or TRBD2 (6 bases each). The CDR3 contains 19 residues. V lost 2 bases and J lost 0, with 17 bases in between. Germline CDR1 MNHEY, CDR2 SVGAGI. In DNA, the CDR3 is TGTGCCAGCAGTTACAAATATGGGGGGCTGTACTCTGGGGCCAACGTCCTGACTTTC. The encoded protein is CASSYKYGGLYSGANVLTF.

This sequence joins TRBV9 and TRBJ1-3; no clear D. The CDR3 has 15 amino acids. Trimming removed 0 bases at V and 3 bases at J, with 10 bases between. The germline gives CDR1 SGDLS, CDR2 YYNGEE. The CDR3 region is CASSVGQNSGNTIYF. The CDR3 region has the DNA TGTGCCAGCAGCGTAGGGCAGAACAGTGGAAACACCATATATTTT.

This clonotype showed up just a few times. The CDR3 spells CASSVSSGVFDEQFF. The CDR3 DNA follows: TGCGCCAGCAGCGTGTCAAGCGGGGTCTTTGATGAGCAGTTCTTC. The chain recombines TRBV5-1 with TRBJ2-1, with 7 bases matching TRBD2. V lost 4 bases, J lost 8 bases, and 12 bases stayed unmatched. The CDR3 contains 15 residues. Germline V CDR1 and CDR2: SGHRS, YFSETQ. The whole variable domain, filled in from reference TRBV5-1 and TRBJ2-1, reads KAGVTQTPRYLIKTRGQQVTLSCSPISGHRSVSWYQQTPGQGLQFLFEYFSETQRNKGNFPGRFSGRQFSNSRSEMNVSTLELGDSALYLCASSVSSGVFDEQFFGPGTRLTVL.

The chain is built from TRBV7-6 and TRBJ2-7, with TRBD1 matching 8 bases. V gave up 4 bases and J gave up 6 bases; unmatched junction bases: 11. The germline V gene encodes CDR1 SGHVS and CDR2 FNYEAQ. The length of the CDR3 is 15 residues. CDR3 residues: CASSSQGAGSSEQYF. CDR3 coding DNA: TGTGCCAGCAGCTCTCAGGGGGCGGGTAGCTCCGAGCAGTACTTC.

This clonotype was counted ten times or more. The chain uses TRBV5-1 and TRBJ1-1, with a possible D match to TRBD1 (5 bases). V lost 0 bases to trimming and J lost 0 bases, with 9 bases between them. The germline V gene has CDR1 SGHRS and CDR2 YFSETQ. The CDR3 totals 15 residues. The DNA for the CDR3 is TGCGCCAGCAGCTTGGGCGGGACCTTGAACACTGAAGCTTTCTTT. Translating gives CASSLGGTLNTEAFF.

This clonotype was seen a few times. The chain has TRBV29-1 and TRBJ1-2; D not certain. The CDR3 has 12 amino acids. CDR1 and CDR2 from the germline V gene are SQVTM and ANQGSEA. Trimming stripped 6 bases from V and 5 bases from J, with 13 bases between. The CDR3 region has the DNA TGCAGCGTGAGACCGGACCGGTATGGCTACACCTTC. It yields the protein CSVRPDRYGYTF. Filled out from reference TRBV29-1 and TRBJ1-2, the complete variable domain reads SAVISQKPSRDICQRGTSLTIQCQVDSQVTMMFWYRQQPGQSLTLIATANQGSEATYESGFVIDKFPISRPNLTFSTLTVSNMSPEDSSIYLCSVRPDRYGYTFGSGTRLTVV.

In this sample, this clonotype turned up many times. The rearrangement uses TRBV7-2 and TRBJ1-2; perhaps TRBD1 as D (6 bases). There are 13 residues in the CDR3. V lost 4 bases and J lost 3, with 9 bases in between. Germline CDR1 and CDR2: SGHTA and FQGNSA. Written as DNA, the CDR3 is TGTGCCAGCAGCTCACAGGGCGACTATGGCTACACCTTC. Translating gives CASSSQGDYGYTF.

The table lists this clonotype with a count of one. A read error may explain this, as a much larger clone is one base away. This chain uses TRBV4-1 with TRBJ2-3, with D tentatively TRBD1 (6 bases). Looked up from germline, CDR1 is MGHRA and CDR2 is YSYEKL. V was pared by 4 bases and J by 8 bases, with 16 bases between. This CDR3 is 14 amino acids long. The CDR3 region is CASSLDRSVGTQYF. The CDR3 DNA is TGCGCCAGCAGCCTGGACAGAAGCGTAGGTACGCAGTATTTT.

The gene calls are TRBV5-1 and TRBJ1-2, with 8 bases aligning to TRBD1. V shed 0 bases and J 4 bases; nucleotides not matched to a gene: 5. Germline V gene sequence: CDR1 SGHRS, CDR2 YFSETQ. This CDR3 spans 15 amino acids. CDR3 nucleotides: TGCGCCAGCAGCTTGGGGGACAGGAGCGTCTATGGCTACACCTTC. Its translation: CASSLGDRSVYGYTF.

The J gene is TRBJ1-6, the V gene TRBV9, with D perhaps TRBD1 (5 bases). From germline, CDR1 is SGDLS and CDR2 YYNGEE. With 2 bases removed from V and 5 bases from J, the gap between germline ends came to 11 bases. This CDR3 spans 15 amino acids. CDR3 bases: TGTGCCAGCAGCGTGGGGGGGAACAATAATTCACCCCTCCACTTT. Residues: CASSVGGNNNSPLHF.

The rearrangement uses TRBV5-1 and TRBJ2-2; TRBD2 might be the D (6 bases). V gave up 0 bases and J gave up 6 bases, with 15 bases separating them. CDR1 and CDR2 from the germline V gene are SGHRS and YFSETQ. The CDR3 extends over 16 amino acids. The CDR3 nucleotides are TGCGCCAGCAGCTTGGGCCGACTAGTCGGGTCCGGGGAGCTGTTTTTT. Translating it yields CASSLGRLVGSGELFF.

In its sample, this clonotype was seen a few times. The V call is TRBV10-3, the J call TRBJ2-1; 12 bases match TRBD2. The CDR3 runs 13 residues. The V gene's germline CDR1 is ENHRY and CDR2 SYGVKD. J gave up 10 bases and V 4 bases, and 2 bases lay outside the gene matches. Here the CDR3 reads CAISGTSGAEQFF. The CDR3, as DNA: TGTGCCATCAGTGGGACTAGCGGGGCCGAGCAGTTCTTC.

The chain's CDR3 is CASSSQGSGSDTQYF. The CDR3 coding sequence is TGTGCCAGCAGCTCACAGGGGTCGGGGTCAGATACGCAGTATTTT. V usage is TRBV7-2 and J usage is TRBJ2-3, with 7 nucleotides matching TRBD1. The CDR3 length is 15 residues. Germline V gives CDR1 SGHTA, CDR2 FQGNSA. The junction had 8 bases not matched to a gene; V was cut back by 4 bases and J by 4 bases.

In its sample, this clonotype was seen a few times. The V and J genes are TRBV11-1 and TRBJ2-5, with 10 bases fitting TRBD2. The CDR3 loop spans 18 amino acids. Germline values: CDR1 SGHAT, CDR2 FQDESV (reference sequence). Trimming removed 2 bases from V and 3 bases from J; junction bases left unmatched: 12. The CDR3 sequence is CASSLSAPLAGVKETQYF. For the CDR3, the DNA is TGTGCCAGCAGCTTATCCGCACCTCTAGCGGGGGTCAAAGAGACCCAGTACTTC.

The chain recombines TRBV10-3 with TRBJ2-1; 8 nucleotides align to TRBD2. The CDR3 consists of 13 residues. In germline, CDR1 is ENHRY, CDR2 SYGVKD. J lost 8 bases, V lost 6 bases, and 6 bases had no gene match. CDR3 in DNA: TGTGCCATCAGCGGTTGGCGGGAGGATGAGCAGTTCTTC. It encodes CAISGWREDEQFF.

This clonotype was counted between two and nine times. The CDR3 DNA reads TGTGCCATCCAGGGGAAAGAGGGTGTGACCACAGATACGCAGTATTTT. Translating it yields CAIQGKEGVTTDTQYF. This chain connects TRBV7-9 to TRBJ2-3; tentatively, D is TRBD1 (6 bases). Germline CDR1 and CDR2: SEHNR and FQNEAQ (reference sequence). The V end lost 10 bases, the J end lost 2 bases, and 22 bases lay between the germline ends. This CDR3 has 16 amino acids.

The rearrangement uses TRBV7-3 and TRBJ2-4, with D tentatively TRBD1 (5 bases). The CDR3 totals 17 residues. CDR1 is SGHTA and CDR2 is FQGTGA in the germline V gene. Trimming left V 2 bases short and J 0 bases short, with 14 bases between. The CDR3 is CASSLVDSSLAKNIQYF. The CDR3 bases are TGTGCCAGCAGCTTAGTCGACAGTTCCCTAGCCAAAAACATTCAGTACTTC.

The genes are TRBV7-8 and TRBJ2-5; a weak D match, TRBD1 (6 bases). V shed 3 bases and J shed 2 bases, with 13 bases lying between them. Germline CDR1 and CDR2: SGHVS and FQNEAQ. This CDR3 contains 15 residues. The CDR3 spells CASSFRGTRQETQYF. The CDR3 DNA is TGTGCCAGCAGCTTCAGGGGTACAAGGCAAGAGACCCAGTACTTC.

The V and J genes are TRBV12-3 or TRBV12-4 and TRBJ2-1, with a tentative D call TRBD2 (6 bases). The CDR3 runs 14 residues. Trimming left V 3 bases short and J 6 bases short, with 12 bases between. The CDR3 DNA reads as TGTGCCAGCAGTTTGGCGGGACCAAGCAATGAGCAGTTCTTC. This translates into CASSLAGPSNEQFF.

This clonotype has more than one count but fewer than ten. The chain has TRBV4-1 and TRBJ1-5; no reliable D call. V was cut by 3 bases and J by 5 bases, with 8 bases left in between. In germline, CDR1 is MGHRA, CDR2 YSYEKL. This CDR3 is 13 amino acids long. CDR3 in amino acids: CASSQNYDQPQHF. The DNA for the CDR3 is TGCGCCAGCAGCCAGAATTACGATCAGCCCCAGCATTTT.

This clonotype showed up just a few times. This chain joins TRBV10-3 and TRBJ2-1; 11 bases match TRBD1. Germline V gives CDR1 ENHRY, CDR2 SYGVKD. The CDR3 covers 15 residues. The V gene end was trimmed by 10 bases and the J gene end by 5 bases; junction bases not matched to a gene: 10. The CDR3: CATWIGTGGNNEQFF. The CDR3 DNA reads TGTGCCACCTGGATCGGGACAGGGGGGAACAATGAGCAGTTCTTC.

This clonotype appeared many times. The gene calls are TRBV12-3 or TRBV12-4 and TRBJ1-1; D is unresolved. This CDR3 spans 11 amino acids. V shed 5 bases and J shed 1 base, with 2 bases lying between them. This CDR3 reads CASSKNTEAFF. The CDR3 coding sequence is TGTGCCAGCAGTAAGAACACTGAAGCTTTCTTT.

This chain joins TRBV4-3 and TRBJ1-6; D is undetermined. V dropped 0 bases and J dropped 10 bases, with 13 bases sitting between them. The CDR3 is 15 amino acids. Germline V gene sequence: CDR1 LGHNA, CDR2 YSLEER. The CDR3 loop reads CASSQDRTVKSPLHF. DNA for the CDR3: TGCGCCAGCAGCCAAGATAGGACTGTGAAGTCACCCCTCCACTTT.

The CDR3 loop reads CASSYSGELFF. CDR3 bases: TGTGCCAGCAGTTATTCCGGGGAGCTGTTTTTT. V usage is TRBV2 and J usage is TRBJ2-2, with D unresolved. The germline V gene has CDR1 SNHLY and CDR2 FYNNEI. CDR3 length: 11 residues. The ends were cut back, 5 bases at V and 6 bases at J, with 4 bases in the middle.

This clonotype was found a few times. The gene calls are TRBV14 and TRBJ2-7; D perhaps matches TRBD2 (6 bases). Germline CDR1 and CDR2: SGHDN and FVKESK. V was trimmed by 2 bases and J by 1 base, leaving 9 bases between them. The length of the CDR3 is 14 residues. The CDR3 DNA reads TGTGCCAGCAGCCAATCAGCGGGTTCCTACGAGCAGTACTTC. Protein: CASSQSAGSYEQYF.